The 7 T cell receptor beta chains given below trace back to one sample, sequenced in a study of CD8 T cells in Susac syndrome. Random hexamers were used to reverse transcribe the RNA input (about 0.5 to 1 ug). TCRdb reprocessed the immunoSEQ multiplex PCR reads with MiXCR, giving one entry per CDR3 protein. Found here are about 430,000 distinct CDR3 sequences, 85% to 90% of them singletons; the top ten hold under 0.15%. Specimen: CD8+ T cells from PBMCs. Receptors were obtained from a human donor with multiple sclerosis.

The CDR3 DNA follows: TGTGCCAGCAGTTACTCGGGACCGACAGGGACTAATGAGCAGTTCTTC. This sequence encodes CASSYSGPTGTNEQFF. This chain joins TRBV6-5 and TRBJ2-1; maybe TRBD1 (7 bases). This CDR3 has 16 amino acids. Germline assignment: CDR1 MNHEY and CDR2 SVGAGI. V lost 0 bases, J lost 7 bases, and 16 bases lay in between.

In its sample, this clonotype was seen a few times. The rearrangement uses TRBV20-1 and TRBJ2-1, with D possibly TRBD2 on 6 matching bases. V gave up 7 bases and J gave up 0 bases, with 10 bases separating them. Germline lookup yields CDR1 DFQATT and CDR2 SNEGSKA (reference sequence). The CDR3 loop spans 13 amino acids. The CDR3, as DNA: TGCAGTGTTCCCGGGAGCTCCTACAATGAGCAGTTCTTC. Amino acids: CSVPGSSYNEQFF.

This clonotype was seen a handful of times. The chain links TRBV12-3 or TRBV12-4 to TRBJ1-1; 8 bases map to TRBD1. The CDR3 spans 14 residues. V trimming: 6 bases; J trimming: 0 bases; junction bases outside the gene matches: 3. CDR3 DNA sequence: TGTGCCAGCAGCCGACAGGGGATGAACACTGAAGCTTTCTTT. This codes for CASSRQGMNTEAFF.

The chain carries TRBV2 and TRBJ2-1, with D unresolved. Germline V gene sequence: CDR1 SNHLY, CDR2 FYNNEI. This CDR3 spans 12 amino acids. Trimming took 7 bases from V and 5 from J, leaving 9 bases between them. The CDR3, as DNA: TGTGCCAGCATAGCAGAAAACAATGAGCAGTTCTTC. It translates to CASIAENNEQFF.

V usage is TRBV6-1 and J usage is TRBJ1-1; possibly TRBD1 for D (6 bases). The length of the CDR3 is 13 residues. Germline lookup yields CDR1 MNHNS and CDR2 SASEGT. Deletions cut 11 bases from V and 5 bases from J, with 18 bases between. In nucleotides, the CDR3 is TGTGCCGGGGGCTGGGGTTCCGGGACTGAAGCTTTCTTT. It translates to CAGGWGSGTEAFF.

J is TRBJ2-3 and V is TRBV6-5; 9 bases map to TRBD2. The junction had 2 bases not matched to a gene; V was cut back by 7 bases and J by 0 bases. The V gene's germline CDR1 is MNHEY and CDR2 SVGAGI. The CDR3 is 14 residues long. CDR3 sequence (DNA): TGTGCCAGCACGCGGGGGGGAAGCACAGATACGCAGTATTTT. Amino acid sequence: CASTRGGSTDTQYF.

The chain uses TRBV7-8 and TRBJ2-1; D tentatively fits TRBD1 or TRBD2 (6 bases each). CDR1 SGHVS and CDR2 FQNEAQ come from the germline V gene. The CDR3 sequence is 14 residues long. The V end lost 9 bases, the J end lost 1 base, and 13 bases lay between the germline ends. The CDR3 DNA reads TGTGCCAGTGAGGGGGGATGGTCCTACAATGAGCAGTTCTTC. Its translation: CASEGGWSYNEQFF.